This T cell receptor beta chain was recorded in a study of blood T cell repertoires in COVID-19. About the research overall: Samples came from the United States, Italy and Spain, spanning acute and convalescent COVID-19. PBMCs, B-cell-depleted T cells, or T cells provided the cDNA or gDNA that made up the material.

CDR3 length: 11 residues. In germline, CDR1 is ENHRY, CDR2 SYGVKD. Trimming cost V 8 bases and J 0 bases, with 5 bases left between them. In the original analysis: Cell counts per sample came from amplifying reference gene primers. Sequencing used immunoSEQ multiplex PCR; TCRdb keeps in-frame clones, though not all of them. V and J calls and clone size come straight from that table; D and trimming were deduced from the DNA. The top ten clones hold approximately 7.8% of a sample with approximately 310,000 clones, around 87% of them seen once. The V call is TRBV10-3, the J call TRBJ2-7; perhaps TRBD2 as D (5 bases). Sequenced material: peripheral blood. The sequence came from a woman between 50 and 59 years old who had recovered from COVID-19. Here the CDR3 reads CAIGSSYEQYF. CDR3 bases: TGTGCCATCGGGAGCTCCTACGAGCAGTACTTC.